This TCR beta chain stems from a study of shared clonotypes between healthy human individuals. Study summary: A couple of female and a few male donors aged 18 to 49 were enrolled. Each donor had three CD4 naive, three CD4 memory, two CD8 naive and one CD8 memory plate.

Generated by immunoSEQ multiplex PCR, the TCRdb table keeps only in-frame clones and is missing some. Among around 2,100,000 clones listed, approximately 94% were seen once. Germline V gives CDR1 SQVTM, CDR2 ANQGSEA. With V trimmed by 6 bases and J by 3 bases, 11 bases remained unmatched. The CDR3 consists of 16 residues. Only CD45RO-negative cells positively selected for CCR7 counted as naive CD8 cells, so terminally differentiated effector memory CD45RA+ cells were excluded. Points from the study as a whole: Memory subsets generally showed lower estimated richness than naive subsets.

Details on this clone: What it binds is unknown.

Sample: naive CD8+ T cells sorted from blood. The sequence derives from a man aged 18 to 30 in good health. J is TRBJ1-1 and V is TRBV29-1; TRBD1 aligns across 12 bases. CDR3 region: CSVAGTGGGRDTEAFF. DNA for the CDR3: TGCAGCGTGGCCGGGACAGGGGGCGGAAGGGACACTGAAGCTTTCTTT.